The rows below give T cell receptor beta chains drawn from one sample of a study of blood T cell repertoires in COVID-19. TCRdb's table, derived via immunoSEQ multiplex PCR, lists solely in-frame clones and lacks some. The sample shows about 160,000 clones, approximately 80% of them seen only once. Sequencing was done on a sample of peripheral blood. These receptors were collected from an elderly woman with active or convalescent COVID-19. Each CDR3 is given with its conserved first and last residue. D genes are given only for firm matches. A clone size is listed for some rows: how often the clone was seen (once, few, many), or a class if it is expanded.

clone size,D gene,V gene,J gene,CDR3 DNA,CDR3 protein
few,TRBD1,TRBV7-3,TRBJ2-3,TGTGCCAGCAGCCCCCACAGGGGTACAGATACGCAGTATTTT,CASSPHRGTDTQYF
-,-,TRBV2,TRBJ1-2,TGTGCCAGCAGCCGAAGGGGCAGTTTCTATGGCTACACCTTC,CASSRRGSFYGYTF
-,TRBD1,TRBV10-3,TRBJ2-1,TGTGCCATCGGGGGGGACAGGGAAAGGGTCAATGAGCAGTTCTTC,CAIGGDRERVNEQFF
-,-,TRBV7-2,TRBJ1-1,TGTGCCAGCAGCTTAGGCGGGGCGACGTACACTGAAGCTTTCTTT,CASSLGGATYTEAFF
-,-,TRBV12-3/TRBV12-4,TRBJ1-2,TGTGCCAGCAGCGTAGACAGTATCTATGGCTACACCTTC,CASSVDSIYGYTF
few,-,TRBV19,TRBJ2-3,TGTGCCAGTAGCTCTTCTAGACTAGATACGCAGTATTTT,CASSSSRLDTQYF
-,-,TRBV7-2,TRBJ1-5,TGTGCCAGCAGCTTATTACCGGTTGATCAGCCCCAGCATTTT,CASSLLPVDQPQHF
-,-,TRBV7-8,TRBJ1-4,TGTGCCAGCAGCTTAGTAACAGGGATTGGAGGAAAACTGTTTTTT,CASSLVTGIGGKLFF
-,-,TRBV5-4,TRBJ2-2,TGTGCCAGCAGCTTTTCCACAAACACCGGGGAGCTGTTTTTT,CASSFSTNTGELFF
-,-,TRBV7-9,TRBJ1-1,TGTGCCAGCAGCTCCGAGGAGAACACTGAAGCTTTCTTT,CASSSEENTEAFF
-,-,TRBV2,TRBJ1-3,TGTGCCAGCAAGTCGGGGGACGCGGGAAACACCATATATTTT,CASKSGDAGNTIYF
-,TRBD1,TRBV19,TRBJ1-2,TGTGCCAGTAGTCTCCGGACAGGGCACTATGGCTACACCTTC,CASSLRTGHYGYTF
few,-,TRBV6-5,TRBJ1-3,TGTGCCAGCCGTCAGTCTGCTGGAAACACCATATATTTT,CASRQSAGNTIYF
-,-,TRBV7-9,TRBJ1-3,TGTGCCAGCAGCTTAGCGGAGGGAATCTCTGGAAACACCATATATTTT,CASSLAEGISGNTIYF
-,-,TRBV18,TRBJ1-4,TGTGCCAGCTCCCTCACGGGTATAGACGGGACAACTAATGAAAAACTGTTTTTT,CASSLTGIDGTTNEKLFF
-,TRBD1,TRBV2,TRBJ1-2,TGTGCCAGCACAGAGACAGGGGCCAACTATGGCTACACCTTC,CASTETGANYGYTF
-,TRBD1,TRBV3-1/TRBV3-2,TRBJ1-5,TGTGCCAGCAGCCAAAGACAGGGGCGAGGGGGCAATCAGCCCCAGCATTTT,CASSQRQGRGGNQPQHF
once,-,TRBV7-9,TRBJ1-1,TGTGCCAGCAGCTTCGGGGGGGGACTTGAAGCTTTCTTT,CASSFGGGLEAFF
-,TRBD1,TRBV19,TRBJ2-1,TGTGCCAGTAGTACGGACAGGGCCTATGAGCAGTTCTTC,CASSTDRAYEQFF
-,TRBD2,TRBV5-1,TRBJ2-1,TGCGCCAGCAGCTTGAGCGGGGGAGGAATAAATGAGCAGTTCTTC,CASSLSGGGINEQFF
-,-,TRBV11-3,TRBJ1-1,TGTGCCAGCAGCCCCTTGGCGGGGGTAGCTTTCTTT,CASSPLAGVAFF
-,-,TRBV15,TRBJ1-2,TGTGCCACCAGCAGAGAACAGAGCTATGGCTACACCTTC,CATSREQSYGYTF
-,TRBD1,TRBV5-6,TRBJ2-7,TGTGCCAGCAGCTGGGGGACAGGGGGCCGCGAGCAGTACTTC,CASSWGTGGREQYF
-,-,TRBV12-3/TRBV12-4,TRBJ2-7,TGTGCCAGCAGCTACTCTTACGAGCAGTACTTC,CASSYSYEQYF
-,-,TRBV6-2/TRBV6-3,TRBJ2-5,TGTGCCAGCAGTTTCCCTTTCCAAGAGACCCAGTACTTC,CASSFPFQETQYF
-,-,TRBV15,TRBJ1-4,TGTGCCACCAGCCCGCCCCGATTGGGAGCAACTAATGAAAAACTGTTTTTT,CATSPPRLGATNEKLFF
-,-,TRBV11-2,TRBJ1-2,TGTGCCAGCAGCCACTACCCTGACATTCCTGGGGAGGGCGGCTACACCTTC,CASSHYPDIPGEGGYTF
-,-,TRBV7-2,TRBJ2-7,TGTGCCAGCAGCTTAGGTTCCAGTGTCTACGAGCAGTACTTC,CASSLGSSVYEQYF
-,TRBD1,TRBV10-3,TRBJ1-1,TGTGCCATCACCCCGGGACAGTCTAAAAACACTGAAGCTTTCTTT,CAITPGQSKNTEAFF
few,-,TRBV2,TRBJ1-2,TGTGCCAGCAGTGAAGTCAGTGCTAACTATGGCTACACCTTC,CASSEVSANYGYTF
-,-,TRBV7-9,TRBJ1-3,TGTGCCAGCAAAACGGGGGCTGGAAACACCATATATTTT,CASKTGAGNTIYF
-,-,TRBV4-1,TRBJ2-3,TGCGCCAGCAGCCAAGGACTTAACACAGATACGCAGTATTTT,CASSQGLNTDTQYF
-,TRBD1,TRBV20-1,TRBJ2-1,TGCAGTGCTTACAGGGGGTTTGAGCAGTTCTTC,CSAYRGFEQFF
-,TRBD1,TRBV7-9,TRBJ2-3,TGTGCCAGCAGCTTCACCAGGACAGGGGGGTCAGATACGCAGTATTTT,CASSFTRTGGSDTQYF
-,TRBD1,TRBV3-1/TRBV3-2,TRBJ1-3,TGTGCCAGCAGCCGCCAGGGGGGAGGAAACACCATATATTTT,CASSRQGGGNTIYF
-,-,TRBV3-1/TRBV3-2,TRBJ1-4,TGTGCCAGCAGCCAATACCCGGGAACTAATGAAAAACTGTTTTTT,CASSQYPGTNEKLFF
-,-,TRBV6-2/TRBV6-3,TRBJ1-2,TGTGCCAGCAGCCCCGGGGAGGGCCACTATGGCTACACCTTC,CASSPGEGHYGYTF
-,TRBD2,TRBV6-2/TRBV6-3,TRBJ2-3,TGTGCCAGCAGTTACTTGCTCGAGCGGGGGGACACAGATACGCAGTATTTT,CASSYLLERGDTDTQYF
-,TRBD2,TRBV6-5,TRBJ2-2,TGTGCCAGCAGTTACTACAAGCGGGGGGGTCCCGGGGAGCTGTTTTTT,CASSYYKRGGPGELFF
-,-,TRBV10-3,TRBJ1-4,TGTGCCATCAGGCGGGAACTTAATGAAAAACTGTTTTTT,CAIRRELNEKLFF
-,TRBD1,TRBV6-5,TRBJ1-2,TGTGCCAGCAGGGCAGGGGGCACCAACTATGGCTACACCTTC,CASRAGGTNYGYTF
-,-,TRBV7-2,TRBJ2-7,TGTGCCAGCAGCCCCGGCGGGTCCTACGAGCAGTACTTC,CASSPGGSYEQYF
-,TRBD1,TRBV7-2,TRBJ1-2,TGTGCCAGCAGCTCTCGGACAGGGAACTATGGCTACACCTTC,CASSSRTGNYGYTF
-,TRBD1,TRBV7-2,TRBJ1-4,TGTGCCAGCAGCTTGCCGGGACAGGGAGAGGAAAAACTGTTTTTT,CASSLPGQGEEKLFF
-,TRBD1,TRBV7-2,TRBJ1-1,TGTGCCAGCAGCTTGGGACAGATGAACACTGAAGCTTTCTTT,CASSLGQMNTEAFF
-,-,TRBV10-1,TRBJ2-3,TGCGCCAGCAGTGATTCGGGGGCAGATACGCAGTATTTT,CASSDSGADTQYF
-,-,TRBV2,TRBJ2-3,TGTGCCAGCCTCGGACAGCACACAGATACGCAGTATTTT,CASLGQHTDTQYF
-,TRBD2,TRBV10-2,TRBJ2-1,TGCGCCAGCAGTGACCCTAATGCGGGGGGGCCCAGGGGGCAGTTCTTC,CASSDPNAGGPRGQFF
-,TRBD1,TRBV6-5,TRBJ2-1,TGTGCCAGCGCCTCCGGGACAGGGGGCTTTGAGCAGTTCTTC,CASASGTGGFEQFF
-,-,TRBV10-3,TRBJ2-7,TGTGCCACGGGCCCACAGGGTTCCTACGAGCAGTACTTC,CATGPQGSYEQYF
-,-,TRBV18,TRBJ1-1,TGTGCCAGCTCAGCGACAAACACTGAAGCTTTCTTT,CASSATNTEAFF
-,TRBD1,TRBV24-1,TRBJ1-6,TGTGCCACCAGTGACTCCCTTCACGGGACAGGGCCTTATAATTCACCCCTCCACTTT,CATSDSLHGTGPYNSPLHF
-,TRBD1,TRBV10-3,TRBJ2-3,TGTGCCATAGGACAGGGGGAACGTCGGACAGATACGCAGTATTTT,CAIGQGERRTDTQYF
-,TRBD1,TRBV5-1,TRBJ2-2,TGCGCCAGCAGCGTTGACAGGGGAAACACCGGGGAGCTGTTTTTT,CASSVDRGNTGELFF
-,-,TRBV11-2,TRBJ1-4,TGTGCCAGCAGCTTAGGTCAGGCCGAGAGTGAAAAACTGTTTTTT,CASSLGQAESEKLFF